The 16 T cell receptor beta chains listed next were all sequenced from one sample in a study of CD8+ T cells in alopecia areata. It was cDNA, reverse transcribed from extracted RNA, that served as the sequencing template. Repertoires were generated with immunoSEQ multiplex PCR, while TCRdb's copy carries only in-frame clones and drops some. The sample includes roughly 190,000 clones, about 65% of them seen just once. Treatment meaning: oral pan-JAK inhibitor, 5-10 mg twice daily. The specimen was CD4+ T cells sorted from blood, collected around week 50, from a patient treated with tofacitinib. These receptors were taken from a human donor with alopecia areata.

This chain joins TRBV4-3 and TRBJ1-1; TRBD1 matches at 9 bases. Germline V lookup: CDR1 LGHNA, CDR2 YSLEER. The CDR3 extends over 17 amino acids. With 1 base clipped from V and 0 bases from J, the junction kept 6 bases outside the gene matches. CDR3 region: CASSQARDREVNTEAFF. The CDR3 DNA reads TGCGCCAGCAGCCAAGCGCGGGACAGGGAGGTGAACACTGAAGCTTTCTTT.

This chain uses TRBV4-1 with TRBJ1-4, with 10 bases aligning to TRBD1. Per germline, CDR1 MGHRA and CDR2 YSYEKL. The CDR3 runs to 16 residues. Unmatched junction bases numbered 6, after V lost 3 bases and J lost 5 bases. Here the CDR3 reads CASSHPPGQGNEKLFF. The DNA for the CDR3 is TGCGCCAGCAGCCATCCCCCGGGACAGGGGAATGAAAAACTGTTTTTT.

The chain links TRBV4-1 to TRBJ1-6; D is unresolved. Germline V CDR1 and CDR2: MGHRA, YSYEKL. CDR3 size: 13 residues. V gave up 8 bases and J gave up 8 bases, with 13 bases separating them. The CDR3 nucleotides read TGCGCCAGCGGATCGGTGGGTTATTCACCCCTCCACTTT. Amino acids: CASGSVGYSPLHF.

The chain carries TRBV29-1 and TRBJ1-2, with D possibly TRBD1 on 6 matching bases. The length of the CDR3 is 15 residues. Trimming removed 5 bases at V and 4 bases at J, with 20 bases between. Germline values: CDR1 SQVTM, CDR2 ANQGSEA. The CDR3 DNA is TGCAGCGTTTACGTCCCCGGGGACAACTTCTATGGCTACACCTTC. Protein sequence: CSVYVPGDNFYGYTF.

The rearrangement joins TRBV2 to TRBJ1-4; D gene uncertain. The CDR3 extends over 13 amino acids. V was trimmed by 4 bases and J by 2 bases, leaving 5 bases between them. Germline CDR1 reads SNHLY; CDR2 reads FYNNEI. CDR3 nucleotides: TGTGCCAGCAGTGGCTGGACTAATGAAAAACTGTTTTTT. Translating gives CASSGWTNEKLFF.

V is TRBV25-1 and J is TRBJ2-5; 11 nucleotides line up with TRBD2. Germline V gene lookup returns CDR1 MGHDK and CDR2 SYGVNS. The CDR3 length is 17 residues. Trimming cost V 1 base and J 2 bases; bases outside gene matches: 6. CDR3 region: CASSESPVAGGQETQYF. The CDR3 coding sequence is TGTGCCAGCAGTGAATCCCCGGTAGCGGGGGGGCAAGAGACCCAGTACTTC.

Here the CDR3 DNA reads TGTGCCTGGAGTTTTCCTGGGGATCAGCCCCAGCATTTT. Encoded protein: CAWSFPGDQPQHF. The chain employs TRBV30 and TRBJ1-5; D unclear. CDR3 length equals 13 residues. Germline V gene sequence: CDR1 GTSNPN, CDR2 SVGIG (reference sequence). Trimming left V 2 bases short and J 5 bases short, with 10 bases between.

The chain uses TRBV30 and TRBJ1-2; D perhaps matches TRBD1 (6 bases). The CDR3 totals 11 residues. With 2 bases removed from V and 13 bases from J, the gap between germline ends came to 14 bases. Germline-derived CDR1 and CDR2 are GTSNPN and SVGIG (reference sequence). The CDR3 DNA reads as TGTGCCTGGAGTACTAGACAGGATCCCACCTTC. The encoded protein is CAWSTRQDPTF. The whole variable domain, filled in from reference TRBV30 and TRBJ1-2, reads SQTIHQWPATLVQPVGSPLSLECTVEGTSNPNLYWYRQAAGRGLQLLFYSVGIGQISSEVPQNLSASRPQDRQFILSSKKLLLSDSGFYLCAWSTRQDPTFGSGTRLTVV.

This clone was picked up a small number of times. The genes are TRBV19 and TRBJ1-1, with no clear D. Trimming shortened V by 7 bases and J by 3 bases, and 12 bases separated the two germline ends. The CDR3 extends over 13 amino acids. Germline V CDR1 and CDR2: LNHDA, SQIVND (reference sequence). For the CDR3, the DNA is TGTGCCAGTAATACTAATGATGACACTGAAGCTTTCTTT. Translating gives CASNTNDDTEAFF.

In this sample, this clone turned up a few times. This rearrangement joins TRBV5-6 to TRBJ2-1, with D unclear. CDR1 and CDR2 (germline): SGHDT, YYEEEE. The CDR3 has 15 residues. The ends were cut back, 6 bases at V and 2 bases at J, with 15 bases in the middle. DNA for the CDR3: TGTGCCAGCACCCCAGCTGGGATGGCCTACAATGAGCAGTTCTTC. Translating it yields CASTPAGMAYNEQFF.

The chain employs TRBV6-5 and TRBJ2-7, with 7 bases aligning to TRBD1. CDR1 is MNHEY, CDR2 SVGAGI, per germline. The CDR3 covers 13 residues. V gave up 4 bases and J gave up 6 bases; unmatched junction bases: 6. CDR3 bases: TGTGCCAGCAGTTCATCGGACAGGTCCGAGCAGTACTTC. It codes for CASSSSDRSEQYF.

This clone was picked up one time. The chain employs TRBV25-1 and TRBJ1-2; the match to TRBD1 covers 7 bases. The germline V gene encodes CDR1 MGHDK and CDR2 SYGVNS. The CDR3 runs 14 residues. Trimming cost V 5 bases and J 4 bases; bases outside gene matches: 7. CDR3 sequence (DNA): TGTGCCAGCAGTCCGGGACAGTGGAGCTATGGCTACACCTTC. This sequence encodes CASSPGQWSYGYTF.

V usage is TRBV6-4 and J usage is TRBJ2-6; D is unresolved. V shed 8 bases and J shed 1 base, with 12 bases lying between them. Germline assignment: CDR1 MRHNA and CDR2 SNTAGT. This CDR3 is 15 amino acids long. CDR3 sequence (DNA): TGTGCCAGCGGACCAGGCCCGTCTGGGGCCAACGTCCTGACTTTC. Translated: CASGPGPSGANVLTF.

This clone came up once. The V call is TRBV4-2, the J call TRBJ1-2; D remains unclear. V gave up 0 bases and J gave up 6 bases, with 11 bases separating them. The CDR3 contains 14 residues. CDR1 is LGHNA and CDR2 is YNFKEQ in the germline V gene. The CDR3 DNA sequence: TGTGCCAGCAGCCAAGATCGGGATCCAGATGGCTACACCTTC. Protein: CASSQDRDPDGYTF.

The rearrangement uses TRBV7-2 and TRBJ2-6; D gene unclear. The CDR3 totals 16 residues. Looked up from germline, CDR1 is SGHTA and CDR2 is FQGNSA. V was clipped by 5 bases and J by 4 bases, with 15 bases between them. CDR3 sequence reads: CASSPMAVAGANVLTF. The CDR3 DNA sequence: TGTGCCAGCAGCCCTATGGCTGTTGCCGGGGCCAACGTCCTGACTTTC.

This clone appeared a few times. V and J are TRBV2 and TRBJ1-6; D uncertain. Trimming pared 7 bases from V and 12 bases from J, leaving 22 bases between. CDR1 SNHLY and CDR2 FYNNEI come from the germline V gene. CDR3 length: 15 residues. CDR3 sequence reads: CASTERRGSGGPLHF. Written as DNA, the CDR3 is TGTGCCAGCACCGAGCGGCGTGGGTCCGGAGGACCCCTCCACTTT.